The sequence of this TCR beta chain was determined in a study of CD8+ T cells in alopecia areata. Overall study context: The duration of tofacitinib was 6 to 18 months, with 6 months off drug afterward.

As for this clone: Its specificity is not known.

Regarding the study as a whole: Sequencing of scalp samples also captures resident alphabeta T cells of normal skin. Lesional scalp exceeded normal scalp in clonality, especially in alopecia totalis/universalis.

TCR sequencing used cDNA made by reverse transcription of extracted RNA. Repertoires were generated with immunoSEQ multiplex PCR, while TCRdb's copy carries only in-frame clones and drops some. The top ten hold approximately 19% of the sample, which has 150,000 or so clones, less than 65% seen once. This sequence was found in a human donor with alopecia areata. Sequencing used CD8+ T cells sorted from blood, obtained at week 0.

CDR3 sequence (DNA): TGTGCCAGCAGTTCAAGGGGGTACGAGCAGTTCTTC. This sequence encodes CASSSRGYEQFF. The chain joins TRBV27 to TRBJ2-1; tentatively, D is TRBD1 (6 bases). Trimming shortened V by 4 bases and J by 10 bases, and 11 bases separated the two germline ends. The CDR3 runs 12 residues. Per the germline V gene, CDR1 is MNHEY and CDR2 is SMNVEV (reference sequence).